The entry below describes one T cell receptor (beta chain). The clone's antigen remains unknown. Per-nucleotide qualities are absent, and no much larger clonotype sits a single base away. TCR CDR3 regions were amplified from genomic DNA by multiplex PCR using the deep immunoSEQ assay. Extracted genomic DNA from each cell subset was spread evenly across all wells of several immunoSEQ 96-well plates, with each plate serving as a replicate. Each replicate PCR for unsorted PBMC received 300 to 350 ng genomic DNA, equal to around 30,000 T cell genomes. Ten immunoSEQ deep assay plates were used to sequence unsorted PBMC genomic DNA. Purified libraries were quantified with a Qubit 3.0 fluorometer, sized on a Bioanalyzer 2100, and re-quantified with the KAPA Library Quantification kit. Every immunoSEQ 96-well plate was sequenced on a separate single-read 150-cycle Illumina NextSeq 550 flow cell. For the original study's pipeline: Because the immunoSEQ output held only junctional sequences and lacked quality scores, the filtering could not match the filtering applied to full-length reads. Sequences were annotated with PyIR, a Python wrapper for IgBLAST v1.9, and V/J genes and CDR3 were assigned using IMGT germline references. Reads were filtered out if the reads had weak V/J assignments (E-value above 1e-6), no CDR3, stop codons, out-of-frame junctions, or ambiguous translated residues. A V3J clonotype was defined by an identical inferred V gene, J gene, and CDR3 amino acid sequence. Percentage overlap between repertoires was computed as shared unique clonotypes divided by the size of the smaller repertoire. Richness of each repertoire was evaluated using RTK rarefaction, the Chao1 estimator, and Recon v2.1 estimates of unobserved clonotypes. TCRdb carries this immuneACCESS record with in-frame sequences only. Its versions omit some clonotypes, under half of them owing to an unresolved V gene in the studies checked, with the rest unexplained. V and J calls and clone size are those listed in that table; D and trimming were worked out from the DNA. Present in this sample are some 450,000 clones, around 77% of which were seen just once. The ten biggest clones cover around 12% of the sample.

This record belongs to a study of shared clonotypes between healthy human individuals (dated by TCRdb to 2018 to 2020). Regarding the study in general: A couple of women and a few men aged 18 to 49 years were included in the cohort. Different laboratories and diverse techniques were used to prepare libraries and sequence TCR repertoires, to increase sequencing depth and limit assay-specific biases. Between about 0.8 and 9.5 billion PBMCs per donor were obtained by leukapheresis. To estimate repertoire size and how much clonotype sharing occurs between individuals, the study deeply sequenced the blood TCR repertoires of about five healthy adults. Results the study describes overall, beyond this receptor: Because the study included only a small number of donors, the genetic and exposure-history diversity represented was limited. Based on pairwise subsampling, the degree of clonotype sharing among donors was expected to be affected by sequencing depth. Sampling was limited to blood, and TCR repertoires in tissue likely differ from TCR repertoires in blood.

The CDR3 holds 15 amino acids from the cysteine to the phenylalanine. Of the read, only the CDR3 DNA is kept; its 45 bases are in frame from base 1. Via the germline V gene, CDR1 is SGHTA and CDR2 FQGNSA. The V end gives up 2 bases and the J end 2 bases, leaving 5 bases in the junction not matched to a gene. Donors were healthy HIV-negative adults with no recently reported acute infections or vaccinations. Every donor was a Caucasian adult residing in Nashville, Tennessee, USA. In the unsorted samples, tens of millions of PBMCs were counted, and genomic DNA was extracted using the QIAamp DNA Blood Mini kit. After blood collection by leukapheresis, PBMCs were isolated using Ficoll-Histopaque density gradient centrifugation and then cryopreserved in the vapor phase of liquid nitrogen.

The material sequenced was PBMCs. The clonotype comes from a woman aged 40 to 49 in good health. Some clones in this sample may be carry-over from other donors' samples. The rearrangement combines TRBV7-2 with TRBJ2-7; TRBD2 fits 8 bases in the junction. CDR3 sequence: CASSLSLAGPYEQYF. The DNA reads TGTGCCAGCAGCTTAAGTCTAGCGGGTCCCTACGAGCAGTACTTC.